This is a list of T cell receptor beta chains from one sample in a study of T cell changes during pregnancy in multiple sclerosis. Libraries were prepared by immunoSEQ multiplex PCR; TCRdb keeps only in-frame clonotypes and omits some of them. The table includes some 60,000 clones, around 93% detected once. This sample comprised peripheral blood, obtained after pregnancy. These receptors came from a female donor in good health, enrolled as a control in a pregnancy study. Each CDR3 is given with its conserved first and last residue. Each record gives: J gene, clone size, V gene, D gene, CDR3 protein, CDR3 DNA. A D gene is named only where the DNA matches it firmly. Not all rows give a size; the values are once, few, many and, for expanded clones, a class.

j_gene: TRBJ2-7; abundance: .; v_gene: TRBV5-1; d_gene: TRBD2; CDR3aa: CASSPTSHSGRAGEQYF; CDR3nt: TGCGCCAGCAGCCCTACCTCTCATAGCGGGAGGGCAGGGGAGCAGTACTTC
j_gene: TRBJ1-5; abundance: .; v_gene: TRBV15; d_gene: TRBD1; CDR3aa: CATSRDLRDSSNQPQHF; CDR3nt: TGTGCCACCAGCAGAGATCTGAGGGACAGTTCGAACCAGCCCCAGCATTTT
j_gene: TRBJ2-7; abundance: .; v_gene: TRBV14; d_gene: TRBD1; CDR3aa: CASSPKPGDSTLYEQYF; CDR3nt: TGTGCCAGCAGCCCCAAGCCCGGGGACAGCACACTCTACGAGCAGTACTTC
j_gene: TRBJ1-2; abundance: .; v_gene: TRBV29-1; d_gene: TRBD1; CDR3aa: CSGGQGNYGYTF; CDR3nt: TGCAGCGGGGGACAGGGTAACTATGGCTACACCTTC
j_gene: TRBJ1-1; abundance: .; v_gene: TRBV5-4; d_gene: .; CDR3aa: CASSPPGYLNTEAFF; CDR3nt: TGTGCCAGCAGCCCCCCCGGGTATCTGAACACTGAAGCTTTCTTT
j_gene: TRBJ2-3; abundance: .; v_gene: TRBV4-1; d_gene: .; CDR3aa: CASSLSAASDTQYF; CDR3nt: TGCGCCAGCAGCCTGAGCGCGGCATCAGATACGCAGTATTTT
j_gene: TRBJ1-1; abundance: .; v_gene: TRBV7-2; d_gene: TRBD1; CDR3aa: CASSSGQGARTEAFF; CDR3nt: TGTGCCAGCAGCTCGGGACAGGGGGCGAGGACTGAAGCTTTCTTT
j_gene: TRBJ2-5; abundance: .; v_gene: TRBV4-3; d_gene: .; CDR3aa: CASSQDLGVRETQYF; CDR3nt: TGCGCCAGCAGCCAAGATCTGGGAGTCCGGGAGACCCAGTACTTC
j_gene: TRBJ2-7; abundance: .; v_gene: TRBV25-1; d_gene: .; CDR3aa: CASSAGGPDEQYF; CDR3nt: TGTGCCAGCAGTGCCGGGGGGCCAGACGAGCAGTACTTC
j_gene: TRBJ2-1; abundance: .; v_gene: TRBV4-1; d_gene: TRBD2; CDR3aa: CASSLASGGVNEQFF; CDR3nt: TGCGCCAGCAGCCTAGCTAGCGGGGGGGTCAATGAGCAGTTCTTC
j_gene: TRBJ2-4; abundance: .; v_gene: TRBV18; d_gene: .; CDR3aa: CASSPPDSIHGFGKNIQYF; CDR3nt: TGTGCCAGCTCACCGCCGGACAGTATTCATGGGTTCGGCAAAAACATTCAGTACTTC
j_gene: TRBJ2-5; abundance: .; v_gene: TRBV18; d_gene: .; CDR3aa: CASSITGTGIYGTQYF; CDR3nt: TGTGCCAGCTCAATTACTGGGACTGGCATCTACGGGACCCAGTACTTC
j_gene: TRBJ2-1; abundance: .; v_gene: TRBV4-3; d_gene: .; CDR3aa: CASSQDFSNNEQFF; CDR3nt: TGCGCCAGCAGCCAAGACTTTTCTAACAATGAGCAGTTCTTC
j_gene: TRBJ1-4; abundance: .; v_gene: TRBV5-4; d_gene: .; CDR3aa: CASSLVGVEKLFF; CDR3nt: TGTGCCAGCAGCTTGGTCGGGGTTGAAAAACTGTTTTTT
j_gene: TRBJ1-1; abundance: .; v_gene: TRBV6-1; d_gene: TRBD1; CDR3aa: CASSEATNRGHLDTEAFF; CDR3nt: TGTGCCAGCAGTGAAGCAACGAACAGGGGGCATTTAGACACTGAAGCTTTCTTT
j_gene: TRBJ1-2; abundance: .; v_gene: TRBV7-8; d_gene: .; CDR3aa: CASSLGAGYGYTF; CDR3nt: TGTGCCAGCAGCTTAGGGGCAGGGTATGGCTACACCTTC
j_gene: TRBJ1-2; abundance: .; v_gene: TRBV2; d_gene: TRBD1; CDR3aa: CASSNPRDRGERVYGYTF; CDR3nt: TGTGCCAGCAGTAACCCCCGGGACAGGGGAGAGAGGGTCTATGGCTACACCTTC
j_gene: TRBJ1-4; abundance: .; v_gene: TRBV6-1; d_gene: TRBD1; CDR3aa: CASSDWDRGEKLFF; CDR3nt: TGTGCCAGCAGTGATTGGGACAGGGGTGAAAAACTGTTTTTT
j_gene: TRBJ2-7; abundance: .; v_gene: TRBV7-7; d_gene: .; CDR3aa: CASSSDRYHEQYF; CDR3nt: TGTGCCAGCAGCTCTGACAGGTACCACGAGCAGTACTTC
j_gene: TRBJ1-2; abundance: .; v_gene: TRBV6-5; d_gene: TRBD1; CDR3aa: CASSYSTGLYGYTF; CDR3nt: TGTGCCAGCAGTTACTCGACAGGGCTCTATGGCTACACCTTC
j_gene: TRBJ2-4; abundance: .; v_gene: TRBV27; d_gene: .; CDR3aa: CASSPRWPLTVAKNIQYF; CDR3nt: TGTGCCAGCAGTCCCCGGTGGCCTCTGACTGTAGCCAAAAACATTCAGTACTTC
j_gene: TRBJ1-6; abundance: .; v_gene: TRBV6-5; d_gene: .; CDR3aa: CASSYGPRDYSPLHF; CDR3nt: TGTGCCAGCAGTTACGGCCCCAGGGATTATTCACCCCTCCACTTT
j_gene: TRBJ1-2; abundance: .; v_gene: TRBV25-1; d_gene: TRBD1; CDR3aa: CASSKGTAYGYTF; CDR3nt: TGTGCCAGCTCGAAAGGGACAGCCTATGGCTACACCTTC
j_gene: TRBJ1-2; abundance: .; v_gene: TRBV29-1; d_gene: TRBD1; CDR3aa: CSVETMTGYGYTF; CDR3nt: TGCAGCGTTGAGACCATGACAGGGTATGGCTACACCTTC
j_gene: TRBJ2-5; abundance: .; v_gene: TRBV9; d_gene: TRBD2; CDR3aa: CASSVGLAGYGETQYF; CDR3nt: TGTGCCAGCAGCGTGGGACTAGCGGGGTACGGAGAGACCCAGTACTTC
j_gene: TRBJ1-1; abundance: .; v_gene: TRBV7-9; d_gene: TRBD1; CDR3aa: CASSFGDRENTEAFF; CDR3nt: TGTGCCAGCAGCTTCGGAGACAGGGAGAACACTGAAGCTTTCTTT
j_gene: TRBJ2-3; abundance: .; v_gene: TRBV6-6; d_gene: .; CDR3aa: CAILKGYTQYF; CDR3nt: TGTGCCATTTTGAAGGGGTACACGCAGTATTTT
j_gene: TRBJ1-1; abundance: .; v_gene: TRBV18; d_gene: TRBD1; CDR3aa: CASSPMTGGTEAFF; CDR3nt: TGTGCCAGCTCACCAATGACAGGGGGTACTGAAGCTTTCTTT
j_gene: TRBJ2-5; abundance: .; v_gene: TRBV28; d_gene: .; CDR3aa: CASSLSGNWLIVAQYF; CDR3nt: TGTGCCAGCAGTTTATCGGGGAACTGGTTAATTGTAGCCCAGTACTTC
j_gene: TRBJ1-2; abundance: .; v_gene: TRBV7-2; d_gene: TRBD1; CDR3aa: CASSSQQGAGYTF; CDR3nt: TGTGCCAGCAGCTCACAACAGGGGGCTGGCTACACCTTC
j_gene: TRBJ2-5; abundance: .; v_gene: TRBV14; d_gene: .; CDR3aa: CASSQAYLAQETQYF; CDR3nt: TGTGCCAGCAGCCAAGCTTACCTAGCCCAAGAGACCCAGTACTTC
j_gene: TRBJ1-5; abundance: .; v_gene: TRBV6-5; d_gene: TRBD1; CDR3aa: CASSYGQGRDQPQHF; CDR3nt: TGTGCCAGCAGTTACGGACAGGGGAGGGATCAGCCCCAGCATTTT
j_gene: TRBJ1-2; abundance: .; v_gene: TRBV5-1; d_gene: .; CDR3aa: CASSLDQVDGYTF; CDR3nt: TGCGCCAGCAGCTTGGATCAGGTGGATGGCTACACCTTC
j_gene: TRBJ2-7; abundance: .; v_gene: TRBV5-6; d_gene: .; CDR3aa: CASSSDYVDLYEQYF; CDR3nt: TGTGCCAGCAGCTCTGACTACGTCGACCTCTACGAGCAGTACTTC
j_gene: TRBJ1-1; abundance: .; v_gene: TRBV11-1; d_gene: TRBD1; CDR3aa: CASSLSTGEAFF; CDR3nt: TGTGCCAGCAGCTTATCGACAGGGGAGGCTTTCTTT
j_gene: TRBJ2-5; abundance: once; v_gene: TRBV6-5; d_gene: TRBD2; CDR3aa: CASSWRGAQETQYF; CDR3nt: TGTGCCAGCAGTTGGCGGGGGGCCCAAGAGACCCAGTACTTC
j_gene: TRBJ1-5; abundance: .; v_gene: TRBV7-9; d_gene: .; CDR3aa: CASSFGGFNQPQHF; CDR3nt: TGTGCCAGCAGCTTTGGGGGCTTCAATCAGCCCCAGCATTTT
j_gene: TRBJ1-1; abundance: .; v_gene: TRBV6-1; d_gene: .; CDR3aa: CASSVPSHWNTEAFF; CDR3nt: TGTGCCAGCAGTGTCCCTAGTCACTGGAACACTGAAGCTTTCTTT
j_gene: TRBJ1-2; abundance: .; v_gene: TRBV18; d_gene: .; CDR3aa: CASSPYNNSGANYGYTF; CDR3nt: TGTGCCAGCTCACCATATAACAACTCGGGGGCTAACTATGGCTACACCTTC
j_gene: TRBJ2-4; abundance: .; v_gene: TRBV14; d_gene: .; CDR3aa: CASSLTRGGIQYF; CDR3nt: TGTGCCAGCAGCCTAACTAGAGGGGGCATTCAGTACTTC
j_gene: TRBJ1-2; abundance: .; v_gene: TRBV28; d_gene: .; CDR3aa: CASSLSGEWRGYTF; CDR3nt: TGTGCCAGCAGTTTGTCAGGGGAGTGGCGTGGCTACACCTTC
j_gene: TRBJ2-7; abundance: .; v_gene: TRBV7-2; d_gene: .; CDR3aa: CASSLVLGTPAAYEQYF; CDR3nt: TGTGCCAGCAGCTTAGTGCTGGGGACTCCAGCAGCTTACGAGCAGTACTTC
j_gene: TRBJ1-2; abundance: once; v_gene: TRBV7-9; d_gene: TRBD1; CDR3aa: CASSNLETGGDYGYTF; CDR3nt: TGTGCCAGCAGTAACTTGGAGACAGGGGGCGACTATGGCTACACCTTC
j_gene: TRBJ2-7; abundance: .; v_gene: TRBV5-6; d_gene: .; CDR3aa: CASSWGAGGSYEQYF; CDR3nt: TGTGCCAGCAGCTGGGGGGCAGGGGGTTCCTACGAGCAGTACTTC
j_gene: TRBJ2-2; abundance: .; v_gene: TRBV7-2; d_gene: TRBD1; CDR3aa: CASSLTGVSSGELFF; CDR3nt: TGTGCCAGCAGCTTAACAGGGGTATCTTCCGGGGAGCTGTTTTTT
j_gene: TRBJ1-1; abundance: .; v_gene: TRBV5-1; d_gene: .; CDR3aa: CASSLPLRDTANTEAFF; CDR3nt: TGCGCCAGCAGCTTACCCCTCCGGGACACGGCGAACACTGAAGCTTTCTTT
j_gene: TRBJ2-1; abundance: few; v_gene: TRBV5-4; d_gene: .; CDR3aa: CASSFVMDRRGEQFF; CDR3nt: TGTGCCAGCAGCTTTGTAATGGACAGGCGGGGTGAGCAGTTCTTC
j_gene: TRBJ1-5; abundance: .; v_gene: TRBV6-6; d_gene: TRBD1; CDR3aa: CASRDGTGGGNQPQHF; CDR3nt: TGTGCCAGCAGAGACGGGACAGGGGGTGGTAATCAGCCCCAGCATTTT